Below, one TCR beta chain is given with its context. Trimming removed 2 bases at V and 1 base at J, with 5 bases between. The V gene's germline CDR1 is SGHDN and CDR2 FVKESK. CDR3 size: 13 residues. This entry is derived from a study of blood T cell repertoires in COVID-19. Study-wide context: Samples representing acute and convalescent COVID-19 were sourced from the United States, Italy and Spain. The cDNA or gDNA used as material had been derived from T cells, B-cell-depleted T cells, or PBMCs.

Method: immunoSEQ multiplex PCR; TCRdb's copy keeps in-frame clones and lacks some. The sample consists of around 340,000 clones, around 83% of them appearing once. The chain has TRBV14 and TRBJ1-2; D is ambiguous. The sequencing input was peripheral blood. The TCR originated in a man aged 25 to 45 with active or convalescent COVID-19. The CDR3 reads CASSQQINYGYTF. For the CDR3, the DNA is TGTGCCAGCAGCCAACAGATTAACTATGGCTACACCTTC.